These 28 T cell receptor beta chains share one sample of origin, sequenced in a study of control samples from healthy donors and cancer patients. Clones were read by immunoSEQ multiplex PCR, and TCRdb kept only the in-frame ones, dropping some. The sample carries 150,000 to 200,000 clones, 88% recorded once. Sequences were obtained from blood. The receptors shown here come from a woman aged 30 to 39 in good health.

This clone was observed a single time. The V gene is TRBV6-1, the J gene TRBJ1-6; tentatively, D is TRBD1 (5 bases). V dropped 4 bases and J dropped 0 bases, with 10 bases sitting between them. CDR3 length: 16 amino acids. CDR1 MNHNS and CDR2 SASEGT come from the germline V gene. The CDR3: CASSGQRSSYNSPLHF. CDR3 sequence (DNA): TGTGCCAGCAGTGGACAGCGGAGCTCCTATAATTCACCCCTCCACTTT.

This sequence joins TRBV12-3 or TRBV12-4 and TRBJ1-6, with D uncertain. The length of the CDR3 is 12 residues. V was cut by 6 bases and J by 7 bases, with 7 bases left in between. In DNA, the CDR3 is TGTGCCAGCAGCATACAGAATTCACCCCTCCACTTT. It yields the protein CASSIQNSPLHF.

The chain links TRBV12-3 or TRBV12-4 to TRBJ1-2, with D perhaps matching TRBD1 (5 bases). This CDR3 spans 13 amino acids. V lost 3 bases and J lost 5, with 10 bases in between. The CDR3 region has the DNA TGTGCCAGCAGTTTGTCGGGGGGATATGGCTACACCTTC. Amino acid sequence: CASSLSGGYGYTF.

A few counts support this clone. The chain combines TRBV5-5 with TRBJ1-2; tentatively, D is TRBD1 (6 bases). Germline loops: CDR1 SGHKS, CDR2 YYEKEE (reference sequence). V was cut by 0 bases and J by 8 bases, with 17 bases left in between. This CDR3 region has 15 residues. As DNA, the CDR3 is TGTGCCAGCAGCTTGGTAGGGGGAACAGGAGGAGGCTACACCTTC. This encodes CASSLVGGTGGGYTF.

The rearrangement joins TRBV4-1 to TRBJ2-3, with TRBD1 identical over 8 bases. The germline V gene encodes CDR1 MGHRA and CDR2 YSYEKL. V was pared by 6 bases and J by 1 base, with 9 bases of the junction left unmatched. There are 16 residues in the CDR3. As DNA, the CDR3 is TGCGCCAGCAGTCTAAGGACAGGGTATGGCACAGATACGCAGTATTTT. Amino acids: CASSLRTGYGTDTQYF.

As DNA, the CDR3 is TGTGCCACCAGCAGAGATAAGGGGGGACAATGGATTGAAAAACTGTTTTTT. The encoded protein is CATSRDKGGQWIEKLFF. The chain couples TRBV15 to TRBJ1-4, with TRBD1 as a possible D gene (6 bases). Germline V gene data show CDR1 as LNHNV and CDR2 as YYDKDF (reference sequence). The CDR3 has 17 amino acids. Deletions cut 0 bases from V and 7 bases from J, with 18 bases between.

The chain couples TRBV6-5 to TRBJ1-2, with D uncertain. Germline CDR1 and CDR2: MNHEY and SVGAGI. This CDR3 is 14 amino acids long. V was cut by 3 bases and J by 8 bases, with 16 bases left in between. CDR3 residues: CASSYSGRRLGYTF. The CDR3 DNA sequence: TGTGCCAGCAGTTATTCCGGCAGGAGGTTAGGCTACACCTTC.

This clone was counted at least ten times. The CDR3 loop is CASTKGYGYTF. CDR3 in DNA: TGTGCCAGCACCAAAGGCTATGGCTACACCTTC. This chain links TRBV6-5 with TRBJ1-2; the D is unclear. The CDR3 has 11 amino acids. Trimming removed 7 bases at V and 4 bases at J, with 7 bases between. Germline CDR1 MNHEY, CDR2 SVGAGI.

This clone has a single count. The rearrangement links TRBV30 to TRBJ2-1; the D gene is possibly TRBD1 (6 bases). The V gene lost 5 bases and the J gene lost 10 bases, with 12 bases spanning the gap. This CDR3 comprises 11 residues. Germline assignment: CDR1 GTSNPN and CDR2 SVGIG (reference sequence). The CDR3 DNA follows: TGTGCCTGGTCACAGGGAAGCGAGCAGTTCTTC. Translated: CAWSQGSEQFF. The variable domain in full, completed from reference TRBV30 and TRBJ2-1, reads SQTIHQWPATLVQPVGSPLSLECTVEGTSNPNLYWYRQAAGRGLQLLFYSVGIGQISSEVPQNLSASRPQDRQFILSSKKLLLSDSGFYLCAWSQGSEQFFGPGTRLTVL.

The chain recombines TRBV11-2 with TRBJ1-1, with unresolved D. There are 14 residues in the CDR3. V was trimmed by 5 bases and J by 3 bases, leaving 13 bases between them. Per germline, CDR1 SGHAT and CDR2 FQNNGV. In DNA, the CDR3 is TGTGCCAGCAGCCCCCCGGGCGGTTACACTGAAGCTTTCTTT. Residues: CASSPPGGYTEAFF.

The chain combines TRBV5-8 with TRBJ2-1; a possible D gene is TRBD2 (6 bases). V was cut by 6 bases and J by 7 bases, with 20 bases left in between. Germline V gene data show CDR1 as SGHTS and CDR2 as YDEGEE. The length of the CDR3 is 15 residues. The CDR3 loop is CASKFVREVENEQFF. The CDR3 coding sequence is TGTGCCAGCAAATTCGTCAGGGAGGTGGAGAATGAGCAGTTCTTC.

The chain joins TRBV29-1 to TRBJ2-7; 8 positions agree with TRBD1. This CDR3 spans 13 amino acids. The germline V gene has CDR1 SQVTM and CDR2 ANQGSEA. Trimming removed 6 bases from V and 3 bases from J; junction bases left unmatched: 7. This CDR3 reads CSVGPGQVYEQYF. CDR3 bases: TGCAGCGTGGGACCGGGACAGGTCTACGAGCAGTACTTC.

The V call is TRBV5-1, the J call TRBJ2-2; perhaps TRBD2 as D (6 bases). The CDR3 totals 16 residues. CDR1 SGHRS and CDR2 YFSETQ come from the germline V gene. Trimming removed 4 bases at V and 3 bases at J, with 16 bases between. CDR3 nucleotide sequence: TGCGCCAGCAGCCCTTTTTGGGGGGACGACACCGGGGAGCTGTTTTTT. Its protein product is CASSPFWGDDTGELFF. Full variable domain (remainder filled in from reference TRBV5-1 and TRBJ2-2): KAGVTQTPRYLIKTRGQQVTLSCSPISGHRSVSWYQQTPGQGLQFLFEYFSETQRNKGNFPGRFSGRQFSNSRSEMNVSTLELGDSALYLCASSPFWGDDTGELFFGEGSRLTVL.

The chain is built from TRBV21-1 and TRBJ2-5; TRBD1 was called by the table and not checked on the DNA. TRBV21-1 is a listed pseudogene. CDR3 length equals 18 residues. CDR3: CASSKDGGQGDNQETQYF. In DNA, the CDR3 is TGTGCCAGCAGCAAAGACGGTGGCCAGGGGGATAACCAAGAGACCCAGTACTTC.

The chain employs TRBV6-1 and TRBJ1-1; D not certain. CDR1 is MNHNS and CDR2 is SASEGT in the germline V gene. The V end was cut by 0 bases, the J end by 1 base, with 9 bases between. This CDR3 region has 15 residues. The CDR3 here is CASSEAVRPNTEAFF. CDR3 DNA: TGTGCCAGCAGTGAAGCAGTCAGGCCGAACACTGAAGCTTTCTTT.

The V gene is TRBV24-1, the J gene TRBJ2-5; 8 positions agree with TRBD1. The germline V gene encodes CDR1 KGHDR and CDR2 SFDVKD. V trimming: 4 bases; J trimming: 4 bases; junction bases outside the gene matches: 10. The CDR3 length is 16 residues. DNA of the CDR3: TGTGCCACCAGTGACCCCGACAGGGGAACCGGAGAGACCCAGTACTTC. It translates to CATSDPDRGTGETQYF.

The chain recombines TRBV24-1 with TRBJ1-5, with 11 bases fitting TRBD1. With V trimmed by 7 bases and J by 6 bases, 13 bases remained unmatched. The CDR3 is 17 residues long. CDR1 and CDR2 from the germline V gene are KGHDR and SFDVKD. CDR3 coding DNA: TGTGCCACCAGACCTGACCGGGACAGGGGGATCGGTCAGCCCCAGCATTTT. Residues: CATRPDRDRGIGQPQHF.

This clone came up a few times. This chain links TRBV19 with TRBJ2-1; 7 bases match TRBD2. Germline values: CDR1 LNHDA, CDR2 SQIVND (reference sequence). The V segment lost 0 bases and the J segment 13 bases; nucleotides outside the gene matches: 3. CDR3 length equals 12 residues. DNA for the CDR3: TGTGCCAGTAGTATAGACGGGGGGAGACAGTTCTTC. Residues: CASSIDGGRQFF.

V usage is TRBV11-2 and J usage is TRBJ2-1; 11 bases are shared with TRBD2. The length of the CDR3 is 15 residues. The germline gives CDR1 SGHAT, CDR2 FQNNGV. V gave up 4 bases and J gave up 6 bases; unmatched junction bases: 5. CDR3 bases: TGTGCCAGCAGCTCCCGTAGCGGGGGGGCCAATGAGCAGTTCTTC. It is translated as CASSSRSGGANEQFF.

The chain couples TRBV4-2 to TRBJ1-2; TRBD1 is a possible D gene (5 bases). CDR1 is LGHNA, CDR2 YNFKEQ, per germline. The CDR3 length is 14 residues. With 0 bases removed from V and 12 bases from J, the gap between germline ends came to 17 bases. CDR3 loop: CASSQDQQGMHNTF. For the CDR3, the DNA is TGTGCCAGCAGCCAAGATCAGCAGGGAATGCATAACACCTTC.

The gene calls are TRBV6-5 and TRBJ2-3; D gene ambiguous. This CDR3 has 14 amino acids. V was pared by 1 base and J by 0 bases, with 5 bases between. In germline, CDR1 is MNHEY, CDR2 SVGAGI. This chain's CDR3 is CASSYYGSTDTQYF. The CDR3 nucleotides are TGTGCCAGCAGTTACTACGGTAGCACAGATACGCAGTATTTT.

The J gene is TRBJ2-1, the V gene TRBV9; 10 bases map to TRBD1. Germline V gene lookup returns CDR1 SGDLS and CDR2 YYNGEE. This CDR3 has 15 amino acids. The V and J ends lost 3 bases and 6 bases, in that order; junction bases with no gene match: 6. CDR3 nucleotide sequence: TGTGCCAGCAGCGGGGGACAGGGGAATGTCAATGAGCAGTTCTTC. This sequence encodes CASSGGQGNVNEQFF.

V usage is TRBV21-1 and J usage is TRBJ2-6. TRBV21-1 is deemed a pseudogene. CDR3 length: 17 residues. CDR3 region: CASSKVLRDGGANVLTF. DNA for the CDR3: TGTGCCAGCAGCAAAGTTCTCCGAGACGGTGGGGCCAACGTCCTGACTTTC.

The chain recombines TRBV7-9 with TRBJ2-3, with 11 bases lining up with TRBD2. CDR3 length: 15 residues. CDR1 is SEHNR, CDR2 FQNEAQ, per germline (reference sequence). J gave up 4 bases and V 5 bases, and 5 bases lay outside the gene matches. CDR3 protein: CASSQTSGAADTQYF. Here the CDR3 DNA reads TGTGCCAGCAGCCAGACTAGCGGGGCGGCAGATACGCAGTATTTT.

The chain carries TRBV5-1 and TRBJ1-6; no clear D. Germline values: CDR1 SGHRS, CDR2 YFSETQ. V dropped 0 bases and J dropped 5 bases, with 9 bases sitting between them. This CDR3 is 15 amino acids long. The CDR3: CASSLVAANNSPLHF. The CDR3 region has the DNA TGCGCCAGCAGCTTGGTGGCAGCTAATAATTCACCCCTCCACTTT.

The chain carries TRBV3-1 (or the pseudogene TRBV3-2) and TRBJ1-3; TRBD1 matches at 9 bases. Looked up from germline, CDR1 is LGHDT and CDR2 is YNNKEL (reference sequence). With V trimmed by 4 bases and J by 1 base, 8 bases remained unmatched. This CDR3 comprises 17 residues. The CDR3 protein is CASSLRWTGVSGNTIYF. The CDR3 nucleotides are TGTGCCAGCAGCCTACGCTGGACAGGGGTATCTGGAAACACCATATATTTT.

The gene calls are TRBV7-9 and TRBJ2-7; 12 positions match TRBD2. The CDR3 has 15 amino acids. The ends lost 5 bases at V and 2 bases at J; junction bases unmatched: 4. In germline, CDR1 is SEHNR, CDR2 FQNEAQ (reference sequence). CDR3 loop: CASSPGLAGAYEQYF. The CDR3 DNA is TGTGCCAGCAGCCCGGGACTAGCGGGTGCCTACGAGCAGTACTTC.

There are a few counts of this clone. J is TRBJ1-2 and V is TRBV6-5; 7 bases map to TRBD1. The CDR3 covers 12 residues. Germline V gene lookup returns CDR1 MNHEY and CDR2 SVGAGI. The junction had 5 bases not matched to a gene; V was cut back by 10 bases and J by 3 bases. The CDR3 loop is CATRQGYYGYTF. CDR3 DNA: TGTGCCACCAGACAGGGATACTATGGCTACACCTTC.